The 25 T cell receptor beta chains given below trace back to one sample, sequenced in a study of response to subunit inactivated influenza vaccine. TCRdb re-derived calls from the RT-PCR reads in MiXCR, one entry per CDR3 protein. The sample consists of about 780,000 distinct CDR3 sequences, approximately 17% of them appearing once. Source: PBMCs from blood, taken around 5 days after vaccination. The receptors were sampled from a man over 45 who received an inactivated influenza vaccine.

J is TRBJ2-3 and V is TRBV5-1; TRBD2 matches 9 bases. Germline trimming cut 2 bases from V and 4 bases from J; bases unmatched to any gene: 5. From germline, CDR1 is SGHRS and CDR2 YFSETQ. The CDR3 extends over 15 amino acids. DNA of the CDR3: TGCGCCAGCAGCTTCGATAGCGGGGGACCAGATACGCAGTATTTT. This encodes CASSFDSGGPDTQYF.

This clonotype has a handful of counts. The chain links TRBV12-3 or TRBV12-4 to TRBJ2-1; D not resolved. The CDR3 has 14 amino acids. V lost 2 bases, J lost 5 bases, and 10 bases lay in between. The CDR3 DNA reads TGTGCCAGCAGTTTACCCGGACGGGACAATGAGCAGTTCTTC. Protein sequence: CASSLPGRDNEQFF.

J is TRBJ2-7 and V is TRBV12-3 or TRBV12-4; D gene unclear. This CDR3 spans 14 amino acids. V lost 5 bases and J lost 0, with 11 bases in between. CDR3 protein: CASSPRKASYEQYF. The CDR3 DNA sequence: TGTGCCAGCAGTCCGCGTAAGGCCTCCTACGAGCAGTACTTC.

V is TRBV15 and J is TRBJ2-5; D is perhaps TRBD2 (6 bases). This CDR3 has 13 amino acids. CDR1 LNHNV and CDR2 YYDKDF come from the germline V gene (reference sequence). Trimming removed 1 base at V and 4 bases at J, with 7 bases between. The DNA for the CDR3 is TGTGCCACCAGCAGAGTCGGGGGAGAGACCCAGTACTTC. The encoded protein is CATSRVGGETQYF.

This clonotype appeared a few times. This rearrangement joins TRBV7-2 to TRBJ2-5; D remains ambiguous. The CDR3 covers 14 residues. Germline CDR1 SGHTA, CDR2 FQGNSA. Trimming took 1 base from V and 5 from J, leaving 11 bases between them. The CDR3 is CASSLVPPNETQYF. DNA for the CDR3: TGTGCCAGCAGCTTAGTTCCCCCCAACGAGACCCAGTACTTC.

V is TRBV12-3 or TRBV12-4 and J is TRBJ2-7; 7 bases are a match to TRBD1. The junction had 8 bases not matched to a gene; V was cut back by 1 base and J by 5 bases. The CDR3 has 15 amino acids. The CDR3 is CASSLGPQGSNEQYF. The CDR3 coding sequence is TGTGCCAGCAGTTTAGGTCCACAGGGGAGTAACGAGCAGTACTTC.

This clonotype turned up a few times. The chain uses TRBV9 and TRBJ2-1, with D tentatively TRBD1 or TRBD2 (6 bases each). This CDR3 has 17 residues. Germline V gives CDR1 SGDLS, CDR2 YYNGEE. Deletions cut 4 bases from V and 5 bases from J, with 22 bases between. This CDR3 reads CASSPRRGVRLDNEQFF. As DNA, the CDR3 is TGTGCCAGCAGCCCCCGGAGGGGGGTTAGGTTAGACAATGAGCAGTTCTTC. The variable domain in full, with the rest retrieved from reference TRBV9 and TRBJ2-1, is DSGVTQTPKHLITATGQRVTLRCSPRSGDLSVYWYQQSLDQGLQFLIQYYNGEERAKGNILERFSAQQFPDLHSELNLSSLELGDSALYFCASSPRRGVRLDNEQFFGPGTRLTVL.

The rearrangement joins TRBV11-2 to TRBJ2-3; D is ambiguous. Germline V gene data show CDR1 as SGHAT and CDR2 as FQNNGV. Trimming stripped 5 bases from V and 0 bases from J, with 12 bases between. This CDR3 comprises 15 residues. CDR3 loop: CASSPYGPSTDTQYF. The CDR3 region has the DNA TGTGCCAGCAGCCCCTACGGTCCTAGCACAGATACGCAGTATTTT.

This CDR3 is CASSVPSIASGADRETQYF. The CDR3 nucleotides are TGTGCCAGCAGCGTACCTTCAATCGCATCGGGGGCAGATCGGGAGACCCAGTACTTC. The V gene is TRBV9, the J gene TRBJ2-5; perhaps D is TRBD1 or TRBD2 (6 bases each). Trimming took off 1 base at V and 5 bases at J, with 27 bases between the two ends. Per the germline V gene, CDR1 is SGDLS and CDR2 is YYNGEE. The length of the CDR3 is 19 residues. The full variable domain, with the rest looked up from reference TRBV9 and TRBJ2-5, is DSGVTQTPKHLITATGQRVTLRCSPRSGDLSVYWYQQSLDQGLQFLIQYYNGEERAKGNILERFSAQQFPDLHSELNLSSLELGDSALYFCASSVPSIASGADRETQYFGPGTRLLVL.

Only a few counts were recorded for this clonotype. The CDR3 loop reads CASSLVLPSLGEQYF. CDR3 nucleotides: TGTGCCAGCAGTTTAGTACTCCCCTCCCTTGGCGAGCAGTACTTC. This chain connects TRBV12-3 or TRBV12-4 to TRBJ2-7; no clear D gene. Trimming left V 1 base short and J 6 bases short, with 16 bases between. This CDR3 has 15 residues.

This clonotype was picked up many times. The V and J genes are TRBV20-1 and TRBJ1-4; no clear D gene. The CDR3 has 15 amino acids. V lost 2 bases to trimming and J lost 8 bases, with 18 bases between them. The germline V gene encodes CDR1 DFQATT and CDR2 SNEGSKA (reference sequence). Here the CDR3 reads CSARLVQPGGEKLFF. CDR3 DNA sequence: TGCAGTGCTAGATTGGTTCAACCCGGCGGGGAAAAACTGTTTTTT.

This clonotype turned up a few times. V and J are TRBV20-1 and TRBJ2-3, with 12 bases that match TRBD2. Germline V lookup: CDR1 DFQATT, CDR2 SNEGSKA (reference sequence). V shed 1 base, J shed 8 bases, and the junction held 7 bases outside the gene matches. This CDR3 contains 15 residues. This CDR3 is CSARVTSGSSGTQYF. The CDR3, as DNA: TGCAGTGCTAGAGTGACTAGCGGGAGCTCTGGTACGCAGTATTTT.

This clonotype was detected ten times or more. This chain connects TRBV10-3 to TRBJ2-3; possibly TRBD1 for D (5 bases). The germline V gene has CDR1 ENHRY and CDR2 SYGVKD. The V end lost 3 bases, the J end lost 1 base, and 8 bases lay between the germline ends. This CDR3 is built from 14 residues. CDR3 in amino acids: CAISEGRGTDTQYF. CDR3 nucleotides: TGTGCCATCAGTGAAGGCAGGGGCACAGATACGCAGTATTTT.

The sample holds many counts of this clonotype. This chain uses TRBV29-1 with TRBJ2-3; 8 bases agree with TRBD1. Trimming cost V 5 bases and J 3 bases; bases outside gene matches: 10. The CDR3 runs to 15 residues. Germline CDR1 is SQVTM and CDR2 is ANQGSEA. As DNA, the CDR3 is TGCAGCGTTAGTCAGGGGGCGGCTGGTACAGATACGCAGTATTTT. Its translation: CSVSQGAAGTDTQYF.

This clonotype was observed many times. The V and J genes are TRBV20-1 and TRBJ2-3; a weak D match, TRBD2 (6 bases). V was trimmed by 3 bases and J by 4 bases, leaving 8 bases between them. The CDR3 contains 12 residues. From germline, CDR1 is DFQATT and CDR2 SNEGSKA (reference sequence). The CDR3 here is CSARSGADTQYF. The CDR3 DNA reads as TGCAGTGCTAGGTCGGGGGCAGATACGCAGTATTTT.

A few counts support this clonotype. The J gene is TRBJ2-1, the V gene TRBV4-3, with D possibly TRBD2 on 6 matching bases. V shed 4 bases and J shed 6 bases, with 13 bases lying between them. Per the germline V gene, CDR1 is LGHNA and CDR2 is YSLEER. The CDR3 covers 14 residues. The CDR3 spells CASSPGTYINEQFF. For the CDR3, the DNA is TGCGCCAGCAGCCCCGGGACTTATATCAATGAGCAGTTCTTC.

This chain links TRBV6-1 with TRBJ2-3; the match to TRBD1 covers 11 bases. CDR1 and CDR2 from the germline V gene are MNHNS and SASEGT. V shed 5 bases and J 3 bases; nucleotides not matched to a gene: 4. This CDR3 spans 15 amino acids. The CDR3 DNA follows: TGTGCCAGCAGTAAGGACAGGGGGCGGACAGATACGCAGTATTTT. Amino acids: CASSKDRGRTDTQYF.

The V and J genes are TRBV9 and TRBJ1-4, with D possibly TRBD1 on 5 matching bases. The germline V gene encodes CDR1 SGDLS and CDR2 YYNGEE. V was cut by 4 bases and J by 0 bases, with 13 bases left in between. This CDR3 is 16 amino acids long. The CDR3: CASSPQTAATNEKLFF. CDR3 sequence (DNA): TGTGCCAGCAGCCCCCAGACAGCTGCAACTAATGAAAAACTGTTTTTT.

This clonotype was counted many times. The chain uses TRBV29-1 and TRBJ2-1, with TRBD2 identical over 7 bases. With V trimmed by 6 bases and J by 4 bases, 15 bases remained unmatched. Germline V gene sequence: CDR1 SQVTM, CDR2 ANQGSEA. The length of the CDR3 is 16 residues. CDR3 in DNA: TGCAGCGTCCGAAGGTCCAGCGGCGGGAGATACAATGAGCAGTTCTTC. Encoded protein: CSVRRSSGGRYNEQFF.

The chain is built from TRBV4-3 and TRBJ2-1; 11 nucleotides line up with TRBD2. Germline V gene data show CDR1 as LGHNA and CDR2 as YSLEER. This CDR3 spans 20 amino acids. V gave up 1 base and J gave up 0 bases; unmatched junction bases: 11. CDR3 residues: CASSQGLGLAGASSYNEQFF. CDR3 sequence (DNA): TGCGCCAGCAGCCAAGGTCTCGGACTAGCGGGCGCGAGCTCCTACAATGAGCAGTTCTTC.

In its sample, this clonotype was seen a few times. The chain recombines TRBV20-1 with TRBJ2-5; 10 bases match TRBD2. Unmatched junction bases numbered 8, after V lost 4 bases and J lost 0 bases. CDR1 DFQATT and CDR2 SNEGSKA come from the germline V gene (reference sequence). The CDR3 runs 16 residues. The CDR3 reads CSATTVAGGDQETQYF. The CDR3 region has the DNA TGCAGTGCTACCACCGTAGCGGGGGGCGACCAAGAGACCCAGTACTTC.

The chain recombines TRBV5-1 with TRBJ2-5, with D perhaps TRBD1 (5 bases). Trimming took 4 bases from V and 2 from J, leaving 12 bases between them. This CDR3 contains 14 residues. Germline V gives CDR1 SGHRS, CDR2 YFSETQ. CDR3 in DNA: TGCGCCAGCAGCCGAGATACAGGTCAAGAGACCCAGTACTTC. Amino acid sequence: CASSRDTGQETQYF.

This clonotype was observed a few times. The chain recombines TRBV20-1 with TRBJ1-1; the D gene is possibly TRBD1 (5 bases). Germline CDR1 is DFQATT and CDR2 is SNEGSKA (reference sequence). This CDR3 spans 11 amino acids. Trimming removed 6 bases from V and 6 bases from J, with 11 bases in between. The CDR3 DNA follows: TGCAGTGCCACACGGGGGGCTGAAGCTTTCTTT. Translated: CSATRGAEAFF.

The chain recombines TRBV20-1 with TRBJ1-2; no definite D call. The CDR3 sequence is 13 residues long. Germline CDR1 is DFQATT and CDR2 is SNEGSKA (reference sequence). V lost 5 bases to trimming and J lost 4 bases, with 14 bases between them. In DNA form, the CDR3 reads TGCAGTGCTCCTGCTTGGGCTCTCTATGGCTACACCTTC. This gives the protein CSAPAWALYGYTF.

This sequence joins TRBV3-1 and TRBJ2-1; the match to TRBD2 covers 11 bases. J was trimmed by 7 bases and V by 2 bases; bases with no gene match: 10. The germline gives CDR1 LGHDT, CDR2 YNNKEL (reference sequence). The CDR3 extends over 17 amino acids. The CDR3 here is CASSQTPLAGGPNEQFF. The CDR3 bases are TGTGCCAGCAGCCAAACCCCATTAGCGGGGGGGCCTAATGAGCAGTTCTTC.